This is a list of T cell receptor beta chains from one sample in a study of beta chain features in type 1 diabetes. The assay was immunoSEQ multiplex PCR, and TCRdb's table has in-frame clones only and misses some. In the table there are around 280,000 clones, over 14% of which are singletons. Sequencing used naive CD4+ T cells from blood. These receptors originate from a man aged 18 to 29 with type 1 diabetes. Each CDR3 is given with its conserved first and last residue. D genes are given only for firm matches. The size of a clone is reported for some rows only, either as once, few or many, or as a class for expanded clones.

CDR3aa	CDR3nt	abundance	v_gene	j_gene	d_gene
CATSREIGSPQGYGYTF	TGTGCCACCAGCAGAGAAATCGGGTCACCCCAGGGCTATGGCTACACCTTC	.	TRBV15	TRBJ1-2	.
CASSHFLRGTTYNEQFF	TGCGCCAGCAGCCACTTTTTGCGGGGTACTACCTACAATGAGCAGTTCTTC	.	TRBV4-3	TRBJ2-1	.
CASSSPRGTGGSYEQYF	TGTGCCAGCAGTTCCCCGCGCGGGACAGGGGGTTCCTACGAGCAGTACTTC	few	TRBV27	TRBJ2-7	TRBD1
CASSLGLAVTDTQYF	TGTGCCAGCAGCTTAGGACTAGCGGTTACAGATACGCAGTATTTT	few	TRBV7-9	TRBJ2-3	TRBD2
CASSRDRRERELFF	TGTGCCAGTTCTCGTGACAGGCGCGAAAGGGAGCTGTTTTTT	few	TRBV19	TRBJ2-2	.
CASSRSGTSGETQYF	TGTGCCAGCTCGCGATCCGGGACATCTGGTGAGACCCAGTACTTC	.	TRBV18	TRBJ2-5	.
CASGLNPGQGYYEQYF	TGTGCTAGTGGTCTCAATCCGGGACAGGGATACTACGAGCAGTACTTC	once	TRBV12-5	TRBJ2-7	TRBD1
CAWSHSYEQYF	TGTGCCTGGAGTCACAGCTACGAGCAGTACTTC	few	TRBV30	TRBJ2-7	.
CASSLRLAGSEQFF	TGTGCCAGCAGCTTAAGACTAGCGGGGAGTGAGCAGTTCTTC	.	TRBV7-2	TRBJ2-1	TRBD2
CASSPETSSGIRYNEQFF	TGTGCCAGCAGCCCGGAGACCTCTAGCGGTATCCGGTACAATGAGCAGTTCTTC	.	TRBV4-2	TRBJ2-1	TRBD2
CASSFFRTSGRAIETQYF	TGCGCCAGCAGCTTTTTTCGGACTAGCGGGAGGGCCATCGAGACCCAGTACTTC	.	TRBV5-1	TRBJ2-5	TRBD2
CASSLSRDRYEQYF	TGTGCCAGCAGCTTGAGTCGGGATCGATACGAGCAGTACTTC	.	TRBV5-4	TRBJ2-7	.
CASSPPGEEKLFF	TGTGCCAGCTCACCACCCGGTGAAGAAAAACTGTTTTTT	.	TRBV18	TRBJ1-4	.
CASSWTSGDSYEQYF	TGTGCCAGCAGCTGGACTAGCGGGGACTCCTACGAGCAGTACTTC	.	TRBV7-9	TRBJ2-7	TRBD2
CAWSVFTTGELFF	TGTGCCTGGAGTGTCTTCACTACCGGGGAGCTGTTTTTT	.	TRBV30	TRBJ2-2	.
CAWSVMRLGREVYGYTF	TGTGCCTGGAGTGTTATGCGCCTAGGCAGGGAGGTCTATGGCTACACCTTC	.	TRBV30	TRBJ1-2	.
CASSLLAGAEDTQYF	TGTGCCAGCAGCTTGTTGGCAGGGGCGGAAGATACGCAGTATTTT	.	TRBV7-9	TRBJ2-3	.
CASSIGTSGVKQFF	TGTGCCAGTAGTATCGGGACTAGCGGGGTTAAGCAGTTCTTC	few	TRBV19	TRBJ2-1	TRBD2
CASSPIQVTSYNEQFF	TGTGCCAGCTCACCCATACAGGTAACCTCCTACAATGAGCAGTTCTTC	.	TRBV18	TRBJ2-1	.
CASSPGLAGGYGDTQYF	TGTGCCAGCAGCCCCGGACTAGCGGGAGGGTACGGAGATACGCAGTATTTT	.	TRBV7-9	TRBJ2-3	TRBD2
CAKTDKAIMNTEAFF	TGTGCCAAGACGGACAAGGCCATTATGAACACTGAAGCTTTCTTT	.	TRBV6-4	TRBJ1-1	.
CASSSSNAGAGTGELFF	TGTGCCAGCAGCTCGTCCAATGCGGGGGCGGGCACCGGGGAGCTGTTTTTT	.	TRBV7-9	TRBJ2-2	.
CASSSYRGYGYTF	TGTGCCAGCAGTTCCTATAGAGGGTATGGCTACACCTTC	.	TRBV6-5	TRBJ1-2	.
CASSVTGGAVDTQYF	TGTGCCAGTAGCGTGACAGGGGGCGCGGTGGATACGCAGTATTTT	few	TRBV19	TRBJ2-3	TRBD1
CASIPGGRETQYF	TGTGCCAGCATCCCAGGGGGAAGGGAGACCCAGTACTTC	.	TRBV6-6	TRBJ2-5	TRBD1
CASSSFRPFTGDEQFF	TGTGCCAGCAGCTCCTTCCGTCCCTTCACCGGGGATGAGCAGTTCTTC	.	TRBV5-6	TRBJ2-1	.
CASSKRPGQGYYNEQFF	TGTGCCAGCAGCAAACGCCCGGGACAGGGGTACTACAATGAGCAGTTCTTC	few	TRBV5-4	TRBJ2-1	TRBD1
CSVASRLSSYEQYF	TGCAGCGTTGCCTCTAGATTAAGCTCCTACGAGCAGTACTTC	.	TRBV29-1	TRBJ2-7	.
CASRGLADYNEQFF	TGTGCCAGCAGAGGACTAGCGGACTACAATGAGCAGTTCTTC	.	TRBV2	TRBJ2-1	TRBD2
CASSSATSGTYNEQFF	TGTGCCAGCAGTTCCGCCACTAGCGGGACCTACAATGAGCAGTTCTTC	.	TRBV28	TRBJ2-1	TRBD2
CASTLSGRWETQYF	TGTGCCAGCACCTTAAGCGGGAGATGGGAGACCCAGTACTTC	.	TRBV13	TRBJ2-5	TRBD2
CASSLYYRGRGETQYF	TGTGCCAGCAGCTTATATTACAGGGGGCGCGGGGAGACCCAGTACTTC	few	TRBV11-2	TRBJ2-5	TRBD1
CASSYLQGVDNEQFF	TGTGCCAGCAGTTACCTACAGGGTGTTGACAATGAGCAGTTCTTC	once	TRBV6-5	TRBJ2-1	.
CASSLLTDTQYF	TGTGCCAGCAGCTTACTCACAGATACGCAGTATTTT	.	TRBV7-9	TRBJ2-3	.
CAWAGGAETQYF	TGTGCCTGGGCCGGGGGGGCCGAGACCCAGTACTTC	few	TRBV30	TRBJ2-5	TRBD2
CASSQDPGETQYF	TGCGCCAGCAGCCAAGACCCGGGAGAGACCCAGTACTTC	few	TRBV4-1	TRBJ2-5	.
CAWRAGQGFGNEQFF	TGTGCCTGGAGGGCCGGACAGGGTTTTGGCAATGAGCAGTTCTTC	.	TRBV30	TRBJ2-1	TRBD1
CASSTNRGTGELFF	TGTGCCAGCAGCACGAATAGGGGCACCGGGGAGCTGTTTTTT	few	TRBV6-5	TRBJ2-2	.
CASSPPGQGTSETQYF	TGTGCCAGCTCACCCCCGGGACAGGGGACCTCAGAGACCCAGTACTTC	.	TRBV18	TRBJ2-5	TRBD1
CASSRSGGISSYEQYF	TGTGCCAGTAGTCGCTCAGGTGGAATAAGCTCCTACGAGCAGTACTTC	.	TRBV19	TRBJ2-7	.
CASSDPNQRREMEHEQYF	TGTGCCAGCAGTGACCCGAACCAGCGCCGAGAGATGGAGCACGAGCAGTACTTC	.	TRBV6-4	TRBJ2-7	.
CASRKPLGADTQYF	TGTGCCAGCAGAAAGCCGCTCGGGGCAGATACGCAGTATTTT	.	TRBV28	TRBJ2-3	.
CASSLHSGQGETSEAFF	TGTGCCAGCAGCTTGCATTCGGGACAGGGGGAGACTTCTGAAGCTTTCTTT	.	TRBV7-2	TRBJ1-1	TRBD1
CASSWMSGRRDDEQFF	TGTGCCAGCAGTTGGATGAGCGGGAGGAGGGATGATGAGCAGTTCTTC	few	TRBV6-6	TRBJ2-1	TRBD2
CASSYSRGLAYEQYF	TGTGCCAGCAGTTACTCGCGCGGGTTAGCCTACGAGCAGTACTTC	once	TRBV6-6	TRBJ2-7	.
CSVAGRVFETQYF	TGCAGCGTGGCGGGACGGGTTTTCGAGACCCAGTACTTC	few	TRBV29-1	TRBJ2-5	.
CASSLVAGAAHNEQFF	TGCGCCAGCAGCTTGGTAGCGGGGGCTGCCCACAATGAGCAGTTCTTC	.	TRBV5-1	TRBJ2-1	TRBD2
CASSPRGQGTTEQYF	TGTGCCAGCTCACCGCGAGGGCAGGGGACCACCGAGCAGTACTTC	.	TRBV18	TRBJ2-7	.
CATSRGGGQGANTEAFF	TGTGCCACCAGCAGAGGGGGCGGACAGGGAGCGAACACTGAAGCTTTCTTT	few	TRBV15	TRBJ1-1	TRBD1
CASSLGGYEQYF	TGCGCCAGCAGCTTGGGCGGGTACGAGCAGTACTTC	.	TRBV5-1	TRBJ2-7	.
CAWSESRLHTGANTEAFF	TGTGCCTGGAGCGAGTCCCGCTTACACACAGGGGCGAACACTGAAGCTTTCTTT	.	TRBV30	TRBJ1-1	TRBD1
CASRTDRALETQYF	TGTGCCAGCAGGACGGACAGGGCGTTGGAGACCCAGTACTTC	few	TRBV28	TRBJ2-5	TRBD1
CASSLGAGGALGEQFF	TGTGCCAGCAGCTTGGGAGCCGGGGGGGCCTTGGGTGAGCAGTTCTTC	few	TRBV5-6	TRBJ2-1	TRBD2
CASTNTRTRGYTF	TGTGCCAGCACTAACACTCGGACACGCGGCTACACCTTC	.	TRBV6-5	TRBJ1-2	.
CASRSDRGASGANVLTF	TGTGCCAGCAGGTCAGACAGGGGCGCCTCTGGGGCCAACGTCCTGACTTTC	.	TRBV2	TRBJ2-6	TRBD1
CASSPPARLSTDTQYF	TGTGCCAGCTCACCCCCAGCGAGACTAAGCACAGATACGCAGTATTTT	few	TRBV18	TRBJ2-3	.
CASSLAGQGRSGYTF	TGCGCCAGCAGCTTGGCTGGACAGGGTAGAAGTGGCTACACCTTC	few	TRBV5-1	TRBJ1-2	TRBD1
CASAIGGSKYNEQFF	TGTGCCAGCGCCATTGGCGGGAGTAAATACAATGAGCAGTTCTTC	.	TRBV6-5	TRBJ2-1	TRBD2
CASSSSNTGELFF	TGTGCCAGCAGCTCCTCGAACACCGGGGAGCTGTTTTTT	few	TRBV7-2	TRBJ2-2	.
CASSGGARGALNEQFF	TGTGCCAGCAGCGGGGGGGCGCGGGGGGCCCTGAATGAGCAGTTCTTC	.	TRBV9	TRBJ2-1	TRBD2